This T cell receptor (beta chain) is drawn from a study of vaccination and CD4 T cells after COVID-19. About the study: Each post-COVID sample was drawn after diagnosis, and the median interval was roughly 97 days (range 35 to 161). No peptide, an HIV-1 Nef pool, or a CEFX pool was what each control culture received. Overlapping spike pools from SARS-CoV-2 and HCoV-NL63, HCoV-OC43 and HCoV-229E served as culture stimuli.

Germline V gene lookup returns CDR1 DFQATT and CDR2 SNEGSKA (reference sequence). With V trimmed by 6 bases and J by 3 bases, 7 bases remained unmatched. The CDR3 contains 14 residues. This clonotype has just a few counts. Its antigen is still unknown. Time point reported: late sampling 161 to 241 days after vaccination in three convalescent patients. Documented treatment: approximately 11-day PBMC culture with coronavirus spike peptide pools or control peptides (ViraFEST assay). CD4+ T cells that had been cultured provided DNA sequenced with the Oncomine TCR Beta short-read assay. TCRdb fed the PCR reads into MiXCR, producing one record per CDR3 protein. The top ten clones hold 10% to 15% of a sample with about 18,000 distinct CDR3 sequences, around half of them seen once.

The sample in question was CD4+ T cells from blood, cultured in vitro, obtained about 7 months after SARS-CoV-2 vaccination. This receptor was identified in a human donor who had recovered from COVID-19. The rearrangement uses TRBV20-1 and TRBJ2-1; TRBD2 matches at 8 bases. This CDR3 reads CSALTGTSYNEQFF. CDR3 in DNA: TGCAGTGCCCTGACCGGGACTAGCTACAATGAGCAGTTCTTC.